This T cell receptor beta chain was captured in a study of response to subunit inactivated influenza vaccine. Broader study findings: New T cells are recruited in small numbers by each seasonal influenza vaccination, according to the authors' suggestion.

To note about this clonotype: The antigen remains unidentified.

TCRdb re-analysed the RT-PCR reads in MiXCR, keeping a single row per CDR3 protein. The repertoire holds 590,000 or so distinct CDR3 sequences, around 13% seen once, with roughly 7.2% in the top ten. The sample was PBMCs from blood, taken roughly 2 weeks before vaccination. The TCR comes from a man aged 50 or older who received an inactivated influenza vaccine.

CDR3 amino acids: CASSSSSQYF. The CDR3 bases are TGTGCCAGCAGTTCGTCCTCCCAGTACTTC. The chain is built from TRBV28 and TRBJ2-5; no clear D gene. CDR1 is MDHEN and CDR2 is SYDVKM in the germline V gene. V lost 4 bases to trimming and J lost 9 bases, with 6 bases between them. The CDR3 runs to 10 residues.